The rows below give T cell receptor beta chains drawn from one sample of a study of siplizumab effects on memory and regulatory T cells. Data came from immunoSEQ multiplex PCR; TCRdb stores just in-frame clones and leaves some out. This sample has some 99,000 clones, with around 92% found just once. The sample was Tregs sorted from blood. The receptors derive from a human donor in good health. The CDR3 runs from the conserved cysteine through the conserved F or W. Fields, in order: V gene, J gene, CDR3 protein.

TRBV6-6	TRBJ2-7	CASSHPLGRAYEQYF
TRBV7-9	TRBJ2-7	CASSLSATAVQYF
TRBV20-1	TRBJ2-1	CSAREDNEQFF
TRBV5-1	TRBJ2-3	CASSLVEATTDTQYF
TRBV27	TRBJ1-2	CASSWDRYYGYTF
TRBV6-1	TRBJ2-2	CASSGLVATGELFF
TRBV7-9	TRBJ2-7	CASSLNYEQYF
TRBV7-6	TRBJ2-7	CASSLVPATYEQYF
TRBV7-8	TRBJ2-5	CASSLGREQETQYF
TRBV27	TRBJ2-7	CASTSLASGRRHEQYF
TRBV2	TRBJ2-6	CASSYSGANVLTF
TRBV2	TRBJ2-7	CASSRDITYEQYF
TRBV7-9	TRBJ2-3	CASTQAGTDTQYF
TRBV29-1	TRBJ1-1	CSVRQGNTEAFF
TRBV6-5	TRBJ2-7	CASSYSFPGPYEQYF
TRBV14	TRBJ1-2	CASSYRGNYGYTF
TRBV27	TRBJ2-1	CASNRLAGAMEQFF
TRBV10-3	TRBJ2-1	CALSKASGSNEQFF
TRBV21-1	TRBJ2-7	CASSKALWRGNEQYF
TRBV7-9	TRBJ1-2	CASSPGYGYTF
TRBV4-1	TRBJ2-1	CASGKGPGWGNEQFF
TRBV9	TRBJ1-4	CASSVAGTGEKLFF
TRBV10-2	TRBJ2-1	CASSESGTSYNEQFF
TRBV2	TRBJ2-5	CASSEGPGGRGVRTQYF
TRBV2	TRBJ2-4	CASMRQGPKNIQYF
TRBV30	TRBJ2-1	CAWGGLSFEQFF
TRBV6-1	TRBJ1-4	CASTLDLYFEKLFF
TRBV6-6	TRBJ1-1	CASSYEAEAFF
TRBV19	TRBJ1-2	CASSRGEQIYGYTF
TRBV11-3	TRBJ2-1	CASSPGGYPSSYNEQFF
TRBV7-6	TRBJ1-5	CASSLGPGVVGSNQPQHF
TRBV18	TRBJ1-2	CASSPGVDARSYTF
TRBV4-1	TRBJ2-7	CASSQDPAGGYEQYF
TRBV9	TRBJ2-3	CASSVGIVSDTQYF
TRBV6-1	TRBJ2-5	CASSQTANYEETQYF
TRBV7-2	TRBJ1-5	CASSLVGRQPQHF
TRBV6-1	TRBJ2-1	CASRLAGGAYNEQFF
TRBV5-4	TRBJ1-3	CASSSGPYGNTIYF
TRBV5-5	TRBJ2-7	CASSFLAPNYEQYF
TRBV10-3	TRBJ1-5	CAISEYRGGNQPQHF
TRBV6-5	TRBJ2-1	CASTSGPTQFF
TRBV11-2	TRBJ2-7	CASDRGRPGEQYF
TRBV19	TRBJ1-5	CASSIGDRKNQPQHF
TRBV11-2	TRBJ2-4	CASSQTGQRTNIQYF
TRBV5-1	TRBJ1-2	CASSLAPGTGGDYGYTF
TRBV7-9	TRBJ2-1	CASSLGGAGGNEQFF
TRBV7-9	TRBJ2-5	CASSLVTQETQYF
TRBV19	TRBJ1-3	CASSTRLSGNTIYF
TRBV10-3	TRBJ2-1	CAISTGGSYEQFF
TRBV19	TRBJ1-5	CASSMDVYQPQHF
TRBV19	TRBJ1-6	CASSSTTGINRVGSASPLHF